The rows below give T cell receptor beta chains drawn from one sample of a study of spatial heterogeneity in lung cancer. TCRdb used MiXCR to reprocess the 5' RACE reads, holding one entry per CDR3 protein. This table has 8,000 to 9,000 distinct CDR3 sequences, about 5% appearing once. The sample here was PBMCs, taken at surgery. Receptor source: a male donor with early-stage non-small cell lung cancer. Both conserved end residues are part of each CDR3. The order of the fields is J gene, D gene, V gene, clone size, CDR3 protein, CDR3 DNA. D genes are given only for firm matches. The size field is filled for only some rows; it gives once, few, many or a size class.

j_call: TRBJ1-1
d_call: TRBD1
v_call: TRBV7-9
clone_size: many
cdr3_aa: CASSVGQGEKAFF
cdr3_nt: TGTGCCAGCAGCGTCGGACAGGGAGAAAAAGCTTTCTTT

j_call: TRBJ1-6
d_call: .
v_call: TRBV10-2
clone_size: few
cdr3_aa: CASSDGGLNSPLHF
cdr3_nt: TGCGCCAGCAGCGACGGGGGGTTAAATTCACCCCTCCACTTT

j_call: TRBJ2-5
d_call: .
v_call: TRBV5-1
clone_size: medium-sized
cdr3_aa: CASSLAGAAETQYF
cdr3_nt: TGCGCCAGCAGCTTGGCGGGGGCGGCTGAGACCCAGTACTTC

j_call: TRBJ2-3
d_call: .
v_call: TRBV25-1
clone_size: medium-sized
cdr3_aa: CASSDLAGAGDTQYF
cdr3_nt: TGTGCCAGCAGTGACCTGGCCGGGGCAGGAGATACGCAGTATTTT

j_call: TRBJ2-3
d_call: .
v_call: TRBV9
clone_size: medium-sized
cdr3_aa: CASSVGGLAGLADTQYF
cdr3_nt: TGTGCCAGCAGCGTAGGAGGGCTGGCAGGACTGGCAGATACGCAGTATTTT

j_call: TRBJ1-5
d_call: .
v_call: TRBV28
clone_size: medium-sized
cdr3_aa: CASSPDSNQPQHF
cdr3_nt: TGTGCCAGCAGCCCCGATAGCAATCAGCCCCAGCATTTT

j_call: TRBJ1-1
d_call: .
v_call: TRBV6-5
clone_size: many
cdr3_aa: CASGNTEAFF
cdr3_nt: TGTGCCAGCGGGAACACTGAAGCTTTCTTT

j_call: TRBJ2-1
d_call: .
v_call: TRBV7-2
clone_size: few
cdr3_aa: CASSWVGVYNEQFF
cdr3_nt: TGTGCCAGCAGCTGGGTAGGGGTCTACAATGAGCAGTTCTTC

j_call: TRBJ2-7
d_call: .
v_call: TRBV30
clone_size: large
cdr3_aa: CAWSVQDLQYF
cdr3_nt: TGTGCCTGGAGTGTACAGGACTTGCAGTACTTC

j_call: TRBJ1-5
d_call: TRBD1
v_call: TRBV7-2
clone_size: many
cdr3_aa: CASSRETGSNQPQHF
cdr3_nt: TGTGCCAGCAGTCGAGAGACAGGGAGCAATCAGCCCCAGCATTTT

j_call: TRBJ2-3
d_call: TRBD2
v_call: TRBV28
clone_size: medium-sized
cdr3_aa: CASRGSGGPTDTQYF
cdr3_nt: TGTGCCAGCAGGGGTAGCGGGGGCCCCACAGATACGCAGTATTTT

j_call: TRBJ1-2
d_call: TRBD1
v_call: TRBV11-2
clone_size: few
cdr3_aa: CASSSRGLRIYGYTF
cdr3_nt: TGTGCCAGCAGCTCAAGGGGGCTAAGAATCTATGGCTACACCTTC

j_call: TRBJ2-2
d_call: .
v_call: TRBV12-3/TRBV12-4
clone_size: .
cdr3_aa: CASSLAGSNTGELFF
cdr3_nt: TGTGCCAGCAGTTTAGCAGGGTCGAACACCGGGGAGCTGTTTTTT

j_call: TRBJ1-6
d_call: .
v_call: TRBV6-1
clone_size: few
cdr3_aa: CASSPPLHF
cdr3_nt: TGTGCCAGCAGTCCACCCCTCCACTTT

j_call: TRBJ1-2
d_call: TRBD1
v_call: TRBV20-1
clone_size: many
cdr3_aa: CSAREPGTAYGYTF
cdr3_nt: TGCAGTGCTAGAGAACCGGGGACAGCCTATGGCTACACCTTC

j_call: TRBJ2-5
d_call: TRBD2
v_call: TRBV4-2
clone_size: many
cdr3_aa: CASSQGSRGGAQETQYF
cdr3_nt: TGTGCCAGCAGCCAAGGGTCTCGCGGGGGAGCTCAAGAGACCCAGTACTTC

j_call: TRBJ2-3
d_call: .
v_call: TRBV18
clone_size: .
cdr3_aa: CASSVTSTDTQYF
cdr3_nt: TGTGCCAGCTCAGTAACTAGCACAGATACGCAGTATTTT

j_call: TRBJ1-1
d_call: TRBD1
v_call: TRBV12-3/TRBV12-4
clone_size: .
cdr3_aa: CASRPGQGRNTEAFF
cdr3_nt: TGTGCCAGCAGACCCGGACAGGGGAGGAACACTGAAGCTTTCTTT

j_call: TRBJ2-2
d_call: .
v_call: TRBV6-2/TRBV6-3
clone_size: few
cdr3_aa: CASSTRGPVNTGELFF
cdr3_nt: TGTGCCAGCAGTACCCGCGGCCCAGTGAACACCGGGGAGCTGTTTTTT

j_call: TRBJ2-1
d_call: TRBD2
v_call: TRBV7-2
clone_size: many
cdr3_aa: CASSLPWTSLVFFF
cdr3_nt: TGTGCCAGCAGCTTACCGTGGACTAGCTTAGTATTTTTCTTC

j_call: TRBJ1-4
d_call: .
v_call: TRBV30
clone_size: once
cdr3_aa: CAWRKMGSEKLFF
cdr3_nt: TGTGCCTGGAGGAAGATGGGAAGTGAAAAACTGTTTTTT

j_call: TRBJ2-3
d_call: .
v_call: TRBV28
clone_size: many
cdr3_aa: CATTGGAGTDTQYF
cdr3_nt: TGTGCCACGACTGGGGGCGCAGGTACAGATACGCAGTATTTT

j_call: TRBJ1-1
d_call: .
v_call: TRBV5-1
clone_size: .
cdr3_aa: CASSSQGLNTEAFF
cdr3_nt: TGCGCCAGCAGCTCCCAGGGATTGAACACTGAAGCTTTCTTT

j_call: TRBJ1-3
d_call: .
v_call: TRBV7-2
clone_size: many
cdr3_aa: CASSPQQSLSGNTIYF
cdr3_nt: TGTGCCAGCAGCCCTCAACAGAGCCTCTCTGGAAACACCATATATTTT

j_call: TRBJ2-1
d_call: TRBD1
v_call: TRBV29-1
clone_size: many
cdr3_aa: CSADPGQGANEQFF
cdr3_nt: TGCAGCGCCGATCCGGGACAGGGTGCCAATGAGCAGTTCTTC

j_call: TRBJ1-5
d_call: .
v_call: TRBV6-6
clone_size: .
cdr3_aa: CASSYFPGKDQPQHF
cdr3_nt: TGTGCCAGCAGTTACTTTCCGGGTAAGGATCAGCCCCAGCATTTT

j_call: TRBJ2-5
d_call: .
v_call: TRBV10-3
clone_size: many
cdr3_aa: CATSGTQEQETQYF
cdr3_nt: TGTGCCACCAGTGGGACTCAAGAGCAAGAGACCCAGTACTTC

j_call: TRBJ2-5
d_call: TRBD2
v_call: TRBV29-1
clone_size: many
cdr3_aa: CSPQTTGGIFETQYF
cdr3_nt: TGCAGCCCACAAACGACGGGGGGGATTTTTGAGACCCAGTACTTC

j_call: TRBJ2-3
d_call: TRBD1
v_call: TRBV28
clone_size: many
cdr3_aa: CASSSTGATDTQYF
cdr3_nt: TGTGCCAGCAGCTCGACAGGGGCCACAGATACGCAGTATTTT

j_call: TRBJ1-2
d_call: TRBD1
v_call: TRBV6-6
clone_size: .
cdr3_aa: CASRESGTGGDYGYTF
cdr3_nt: TGTGCCAGCAGAGAATCCGGGACAGGGGGCGACTATGGCTACACCTTC

j_call: TRBJ1-5
d_call: .
v_call: TRBV4-1
clone_size: many
cdr3_aa: CASSQVMVQPQHF
cdr3_nt: TGCGCCAGCAGCCAAGTGATGGTCCAGCCCCAGCATTTT

j_call: TRBJ2-3
d_call: TRBD1
v_call: TRBV5-6
clone_size: medium-sized
cdr3_aa: CASSPTGSSTDTQYF
cdr3_nt: TGTGCCAGCAGCCCGACAGGGAGCTCCACAGATACGCAGTATTTT

j_call: TRBJ1-5
d_call: .
v_call: TRBV28
clone_size: many
cdr3_aa: CAIGGTSYSNQPQHF
cdr3_nt: TGTGCCATCGGCGGGACATCTTATAGCAATCAGCCCCAGCATTTT

j_call: TRBJ1-2
d_call: .
v_call: TRBV20-1
clone_size: many
cdr3_aa: CSARAASNYGYTF
cdr3_nt: TGCAGTGCCAGGGCAGCCTCTAACTATGGCTACACCTTC

j_call: TRBJ2-4
d_call: .
v_call: TRBV20-1
clone_size: many
cdr3_aa: CSVRRGSKNIQYF
cdr3_nt: TGCAGTGTTAGAAGGGGGTCCAAAAACATTCAGTACTTC

j_call: TRBJ2-1
d_call: TRBD1
v_call: TRBV29-1
clone_size: many
cdr3_aa: CSVGPGQGDRQFF
cdr3_nt: TGCAGCGTTGGACCGGGACAGGGGGACAGGCAGTTCTTC

j_call: TRBJ1-4
d_call: .
v_call: TRBV10-2
clone_size: many
cdr3_aa: CASSESGRGNEKLFF
cdr3_nt: TGCGCCAGCAGTGAGTCGGGCAGGGGCAATGAAAAACTGTTTTTT

j_call: TRBJ2-7
d_call: .
v_call: TRBV18
clone_size: medium-sized
cdr3_aa: CASSPGTAAPYEQYF
cdr3_nt: TGTGCCAGCTCACCTGGGACGGCTGCTCCCTACGAGCAGTACTTC

j_call: TRBJ1-2
d_call: TRBD1
v_call: TRBV12-3/TRBV12-4
clone_size: .
cdr3_aa: CASSWTGNYGYTF
cdr3_nt: TGTGCCAGCAGTTGGACAGGGAACTATGGCTACACCTTC

j_call: TRBJ2-5
d_call: .
v_call: TRBV19
clone_size: many
cdr3_aa: CASPLETQYF
cdr3_nt: TGTGCCAGTCCCCTGGAGACCCAGTACTTC

j_call: TRBJ1-1
d_call: TRBD1
v_call: TRBV7-9
clone_size: .
cdr3_aa: CASGNRGSARSTEAFF
cdr3_nt: TGTGCCAGCGGAAACAGGGGGAGCGCCAGGAGCACTGAAGCTTTCTTT

j_call: TRBJ1-6
d_call: .
v_call: TRBV5-8
clone_size: many
cdr3_aa: CASSMRVPHSPLHF
cdr3_nt: TGTGCCAGCAGCATGAGGGTCCCGCACTCACCCCTCCACTTT

j_call: TRBJ2-5
d_call: .
v_call: TRBV7-2
clone_size: few
cdr3_aa: CASSFAGEETQYF
cdr3_nt: TGTGCCAGCAGCTTTGCAGGGGAGGAGACCCAGTACTTC

j_call: TRBJ2-7
d_call: .
v_call: TRBV6-2/TRBV6-3
clone_size: many
cdr3_aa: CASGRTASYEQYF
cdr3_nt: TGTGCCAGTGGAAGGACCGCTTCCTACGAGCAGTACTTC

j_call: TRBJ2-5
d_call: .
v_call: TRBV18
clone_size: few
cdr3_aa: CASSPREQGPGKTQYF
cdr3_nt: TGTGCCAGCTCACCACGGGAACAGGGCCCGGGAAAGACCCAGTACTTC

j_call: TRBJ2-7
d_call: TRBD2
v_call: TRBV7-9
clone_size: medium-sized
cdr3_aa: CASSLAAGGPVYEQYF
cdr3_nt: TGTGCCAGCAGCTTAGCTGCGGGGGGGCCAGTCTACGAGCAGTACTTC

j_call: TRBJ1-1
d_call: .
v_call: TRBV4-2
clone_size: medium-sized
cdr3_aa: CASSQGGWGTEAFF
cdr3_nt: TGTGCCAGCAGCCAAGGGGGATGGGGCACTGAAGCTTTCTTT

j_call: TRBJ1-1
d_call: .
v_call: TRBV27
clone_size: many
cdr3_aa: CASSFTPLATEAFF
cdr3_nt: TGTGCCAGCAGCTTCACTCCACTCGCCACTGAAGCTTTCTTT

j_call: TRBJ2-1
d_call: TRBD1
v_call: TRBV4-2
clone_size: few
cdr3_aa: CASSPSSGTGGNEQFF
cdr3_nt: TGTGCCAGCAGCCCGTCCTCCGGGACAGGGGGCAATGAGCAGTTCTTC

j_call: TRBJ2-3
d_call: .
v_call: TRBV3-1
clone_size: many
cdr3_aa: CASSQGQFTDTQYF
cdr3_nt: TGTGCCAGCAGCCAAGGACAGTTCACAGATACGCAGTATTTT

j_call: TRBJ2-2
d_call: .
v_call: TRBV24-1
clone_size: many
cdr3_aa: CATSGNRDTGELFF
cdr3_nt: TGTGCCACCAGTGGTAACAGGGATACCGGGGAGCTGTTTTTT

j_call: TRBJ1-1
d_call: TRBD1
v_call: TRBV5-5
clone_size: few
cdr3_aa: CASSLVGRGLAEAFF
cdr3_nt: TGTGCCAGCAGCTTGGTTGGCAGGGGGCTTGCTGAAGCTTTCTTT

j_call: TRBJ2-1
d_call: TRBD2
v_call: TRBV6-5
clone_size: many
cdr3_aa: CASSALAGFEQFF
cdr3_nt: TGTGCCAGCAGCGCATTAGCGGGGTTTGAGCAGTTCTTC

j_call: TRBJ2-2
d_call: .
v_call: TRBV7-2
clone_size: few
cdr3_aa: CASSLSQNTGELFF
cdr3_nt: TGTGCCAGCAGCTTATCCCAAAACACCGGGGAGCTGTTTTTT

j_call: TRBJ1-1
d_call: .
v_call: TRBV12-3/TRBV12-4
clone_size: .
cdr3_aa: CATDGVRGLNTEAFF
cdr3_nt: TGTGCCACCGACGGGGTTAGGGGCCTGAACACTGAAGCTTTCTTT

j_call: TRBJ2-2
d_call: TRBD2
v_call: TRBV12-3/TRBV12-4
clone_size: .
cdr3_aa: CASSALAGGTGELFF
cdr3_nt: TGTGCCAGCAGTGCCCTAGCGGGAGGGACCGGGGAGCTGTTTTTT

j_call: TRBJ1-1
d_call: .
v_call: TRBV29-1
clone_size: medium-sized
cdr3_aa: CSVESGGPGGAFF
cdr3_nt: TGCAGCGTTGAAAGTGGCGGACCCGGGGGCGCTTTCTTT

j_call: TRBJ1-3
d_call: .
v_call: TRBV20-1
clone_size: many
cdr3_aa: CSAMAYSGNTIYF
cdr3_nt: TGCAGTGCTATGGCGTACTCTGGAAACACCATATATTTT

j_call: TRBJ2-5
d_call: TRBD2
v_call: TRBV7-2
clone_size: many
cdr3_aa: CASSSHSGGVQETQYF
cdr3_nt: TGTGCCAGCAGCTCACATAGCGGGGGGGTACAAGAGACCCAGTACTTC